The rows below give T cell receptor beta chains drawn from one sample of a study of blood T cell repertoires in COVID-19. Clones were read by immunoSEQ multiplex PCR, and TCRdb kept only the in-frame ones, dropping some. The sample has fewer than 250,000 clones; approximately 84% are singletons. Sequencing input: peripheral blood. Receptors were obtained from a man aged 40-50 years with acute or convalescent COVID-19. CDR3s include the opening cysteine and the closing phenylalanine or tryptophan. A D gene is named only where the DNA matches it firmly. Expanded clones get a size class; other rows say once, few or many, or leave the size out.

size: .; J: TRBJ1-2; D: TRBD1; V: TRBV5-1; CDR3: CASSSSRTGADGYTF; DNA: TGCGCCAGCAGCTCAAGTCGGACAGGGGCAGATGGCTACACCTTC
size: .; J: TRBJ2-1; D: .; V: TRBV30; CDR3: CAWSVHSGEQFF; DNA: TGTGCCTGGAGTGTACATTCAGGCGAGCAGTTCTTC
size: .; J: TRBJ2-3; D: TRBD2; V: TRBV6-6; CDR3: CASSRRGGSTDTQYF; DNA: TGTGCCAGCAGTCGTCGCGGGGGTTCCACAGATACGCAGTATTTT
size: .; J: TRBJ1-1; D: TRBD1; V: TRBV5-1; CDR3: CASSTQTGRVSTEAFF; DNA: TGCGCCAGCAGCACGCAGACAGGGCGGGTAAGCACTGAAGCTTTCTTT
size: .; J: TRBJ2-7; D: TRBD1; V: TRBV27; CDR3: CASSDRDRAPYEQYF; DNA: TGTGCCAGCAGTGACAGGGACAGGGCCCCCTACGAGCAGTACTTC
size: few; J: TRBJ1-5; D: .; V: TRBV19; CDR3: CASSIGANQPQHF; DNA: TGTGCCAGTAGTATTGGGGCCAATCAGCCCCAGCATTTT
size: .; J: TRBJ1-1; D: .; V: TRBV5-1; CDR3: CASKLQTSNTEAFF; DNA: TGCGCCAGCAAATTACAGACGTCGAACACTGAAGCTTTCTTT
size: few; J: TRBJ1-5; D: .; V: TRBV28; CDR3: CASSLGRGLYQPQHF; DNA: TGTGCCAGCAGTTTGGGGAGGGGTCTCTATCAGCCCCAGCATTTT
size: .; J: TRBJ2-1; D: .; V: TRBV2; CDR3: CASSELKSSFYNEQFF; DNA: TGTGCCAGCAGTGAGTTAAAGAGTTCCTTTTACAATGAGCAGTTCTTC
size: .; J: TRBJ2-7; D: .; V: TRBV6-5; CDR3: CASSRGRPRYEQYF; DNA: TGTGCCAGCAGTCGTGGCAGGCCCCGCTACGAGCAGTACTTC
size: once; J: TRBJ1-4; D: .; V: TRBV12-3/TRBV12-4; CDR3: CASRKTVNEKLFF; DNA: TGTGCCAGCAGAAAAACAGTGAATGAAAAACTGTTTTTT
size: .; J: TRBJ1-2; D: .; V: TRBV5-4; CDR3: CASSLGGYSGGYTF; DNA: TGTGCCAGCAGCTTGGGTGGATACAGCGGAGGCTACACCTTC
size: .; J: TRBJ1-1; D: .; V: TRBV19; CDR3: CASSIDNRVLGTEAFF; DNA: TGTGCCAGTAGTATAGATAACAGGGTGTTGGGCACTGAAGCTTTCTTT
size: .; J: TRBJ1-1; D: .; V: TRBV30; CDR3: CAWTPLQVNWNTEAFF; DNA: TGTGCCTGGACCCCCCTACAGGTGAATTGGAACACTGAAGCTTTCTTT
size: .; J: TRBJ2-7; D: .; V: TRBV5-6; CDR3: CASSFNYEQYF; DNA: TGTGCCAGCAGCTTCAACTACGAGCAGTACTTC
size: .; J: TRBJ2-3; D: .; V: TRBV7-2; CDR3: CASSQRTARTDTQYF; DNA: TGTGCCAGCAGCCAGAGGACAGCGCGCACAGATACGCAGTATTTT